This T cell receptor beta chain was retrieved from a study of blood T cells in healthy people across ages. With regard to this clonotype: Its cognate antigen is unknown.

A sample-barcoded 5' primer and a J-beta primer mix were used in a second PCR of about 7 to 12 cycles. One entry per CDR3 protein, called by TCRdb with MiXCR from the 5' RACE reads. The table lists hundreds of thousands of distinct CDR3 sequences, around two fifths of them singletons, with nearly 20% in the top ten. General observations from the study: Measured against age, TCR beta diversity per million T cells decreased in a roughly linear manner.

V lost 4 bases and J lost 8, with 14 bases in between. Germline lookup yields CDR1 SQVTM and CDR2 ANQGSEA. This CDR3 region has 13 residues. The chain has TRBV29-1 and TRBJ2-2; D is undetermined. The clonotype was recovered from a man in his 60s in good health. Sequenced input: blood. The CDR3 nucleotides read TGCAGCGTTGCTCCTAACGGCCTTGGGGAGCTGTTTTTT. Its protein product is CSVAPNGLGELFF.